The 21 T cell receptor beta chains below come from one sample, sequenced in a study of technical replicates of blood from several donors. Generated by immunoSEQ multiplex PCR, the TCRdb table keeps only in-frame clones and is missing some. The sample has 60,000 to 70,000 clones; around 86% are singletons. Sequenced sample: PBMCs. These receptors were collected from a human donor in good health. Some clones in this sample may be carry-over from other donors' samples.

CDR3 loop: CASSRSGVGETQYF. In nucleotides, the CDR3 is TGTGCCAGCAGCCGTAGCGGGGTCGGGGAGACCCAGTACTTC. The rearrangement joins TRBV9 to TRBJ2-5, with 8 bases that match TRBD2. Per the germline V gene, CDR1 is SGDLS and CDR2 is YYNGEE. The ends lost 4 bases at V and 5 bases at J; junction bases unmatched: 7. The length of the CDR3 is 14 residues.

In its sample, this clone was seen once. The CDR3 sequence is CATSGQGVSTDTQYF. CDR3 DNA sequence: TGCGCCACTTCAGGTCAGGGCGTGAGCACAGATACGCAGTATTTT. The rearrangement links TRBV5-1 to TRBJ2-3; TRBD1 is a possible D gene (5 bases). Germline-derived CDR1 and CDR2 are SGHRS and YFSETQ. The ends were cut back, 9 bases at V and 0 bases at J, with 17 bases in the middle. The CDR3 sequence is 15 residues long.

This clone was seen at least ten times. The gene calls are TRBV15 and TRBJ1-1; the D is unclear. Germline V gene lookup returns CDR1 LNHNV and CDR2 YYDKDF (reference sequence). Trimming shortened V by 0 bases and J by 5 bases, and 10 bases separated the two germline ends. The CDR3 sequence is 14 residues long. As DNA, the CDR3 is TGTGCCACCAGCAGAGATTTATTGCAGACTGAAGCTTTCTTT. Amino acids: CATSRDLLQTEAFF.

J is TRBJ1-2 and V is TRBV6-5; a weak D match, TRBD1 (5 bases). The V end was cut by 7 bases, the J end by 8 bases, with 17 bases between. The length of the CDR3 is 13 residues. Germline CDR1 is MNHEY and CDR2 is SVGAGI. CDR3 nucleotides: TGTGCCAGCACCGATTCAGGGTCCCGGGGCTACACCTTC. It translates to CASTDSGSRGYTF.

V gene TRBV5-1 combines with J gene TRBJ1-4, with 7 bases fitting TRBD1. After removal of 2 bases from V and 7 bases from J, the junction contained 8 bases not matched to a gene. This CDR3 is built from 15 residues. Germline lookup yields CDR1 SGHRS and CDR2 YFSETQ. The CDR3 sequence: CASSLFSQGGEKLFF. CDR3 nucleotide sequence: TGCGCCAGCAGCTTATTTAGCCAGGGGGGTGAAAAACTGTTTTTT. Together with reference TRBV5-1 and TRBJ1-4, the CDR3 gives the full variable domain: KAGVTQTPRYLIKTRGQQVTLSCSPISGHRSVSWYQQTPGQGLQFLFEYFSETQRNKGNFPGRFSGRQFSNSRSEMNVSTLELGDSALYLCASSLFSQGGEKLFFGSGTQLSVL.

The chain couples TRBV30 to TRBJ2-7; TRBD2 matches at 8 bases. CDR1 is GTSNPN, CDR2 SVGIG, per germline (reference sequence). V shed 0 bases, J shed 5 bases, and the junction held 9 bases outside the gene matches. This CDR3 is built from 15 residues. CDR3 in amino acids: CAWSVGNSGVNEQYF. The CDR3 nucleotides are TGTGCCTGGAGTGTTGGAAATAGCGGGGTGAACGAGCAGTACTTC.

The chain employs TRBV10-2 and TRBJ2-1, with TRBD2 as a possible D gene (6 bases). V shed 6 bases and J shed 7 bases, with 16 bases lying between them. The length of the CDR3 is 14 residues. Per germline, CDR1 WSHSY and CDR2 SAAADI. CDR3 bases: TGCGCCAGCAGCCTGACTAGATGGGGTAATGAGCAGTTCTTC. Its protein is CASSLTRWGNEQFF.

This chain joins TRBV7-3 and TRBJ2-7; 9 nucleotides match TRBD2. Trimming cost V 5 bases and J 5 bases; bases outside gene matches: 10. The V gene's germline CDR1 is SGHTA and CDR2 FQGTGA. The CDR3 length is 15 residues. In nucleotides, the CDR3 is TGTGCCAGCAGCCTCTGGGGCGGGAGGGCCCACGAGCAGTACTTC. This translates into CASSLWGGRAHEQYF.

Only one count was recorded for this clone. The rearrangement uses TRBV4-1 and TRBJ2-1; 8 nucleotides agree with TRBD2. Losses at the gene ends were 4 bases for V and 3 bases for J; bases not matched to a gene: 8. CDR1 is MGHRA, CDR2 YSYEKL, per germline. The CDR3 covers 16 residues. For the CDR3, the DNA is TGCGCCAGCAGCCTTCGGGAGGGCGGGATCTACAATGAGCAGTTCTTC. Its protein product is CASSLREGGIYNEQFF.

The CDR3 sequence: CASRPISAYNEQFF. As DNA, the CDR3 is TGTGCCAGCAGACCAATTAGCGCCTACAATGAGCAGTTCTTC. The gene calls are TRBV6-5 and TRBJ2-1, with D perhaps TRBD2 (5 bases). The CDR3 is 14 amino acids. Germline-derived CDR1 and CDR2 are MNHEY and SVGAGI. V lost 6 bases and J 2 bases, leaving 11 bases between the germline ends.

The chain has TRBV20-1 and TRBJ1-2; no reliable D call. Deletions cut 8 bases from V and 12 bases from J, with 16 bases between. Germline CDR1 and CDR2: DFQATT and SNEGSKA (reference sequence). The CDR3 spans 10 residues. The CDR3 is CSPQWEAHTF. CDR3 nucleotide sequence: TGCAGTCCTCAGTGGGAGGCTCACACCTTC.

The V and J genes are TRBV6-5 and TRBJ2-5; 9 nucleotides match TRBD1. Germline CDR1 is MNHEY and CDR2 is SVGAGI. This CDR3 comprises 15 residues. With 3 bases clipped from V and 5 bases from J, the junction kept 7 bases outside the gene matches. The CDR3 coding sequence is TGTGCCAGCAGTTATACAGGGGGCGCGCGGGAGACCCAGTACTTC. Its translation: CASSYTGGARETQYF.

The chain combines TRBV27 with TRBJ2-1, with D possibly TRBD1 on 5 matching bases. The V and J ends lost 10 bases and 0 bases respectively, with 16 bases between them. The germline CDR1 and CDR2 sequences are MNHEY and SMNVEV (reference sequence). CDR3 length equals 15 residues. CDR3: CATGSGLSSYNEQFF. Written as DNA, the CDR3 is TGTGCCACCGGTTCAGGGCTGAGCTCCTACAATGAGCAGTTCTTC.

V and J are TRBV7-2 and TRBJ2-4; TRBD2 aligns across 8 bases. CDR1 and CDR2 from the germline V gene are SGHTA and FQGNSA. The junction had 3 bases not matched to a gene; V was cut back by 5 bases and J by 0 bases. The CDR3 extends over 15 amino acids. As DNA, the CDR3 is TGTGCCAGCAGCCCGGGGGGGGCAGCCAAAAACATTCAGTACTTC. It codes for CASSPGGAAKNIQYF.

The rearrangement uses TRBV19 and TRBJ1-4; tentatively, D is TRBD1 (6 bases). This CDR3 contains 15 residues. Looked up from germline, CDR1 is LNHDA and CDR2 is SQIVND (reference sequence). The V end was cut by 7 bases, the J end by 12 bases, with 24 bases between. The CDR3 region has the DNA TGTGCCAGTAACATGGGGAACGCGGACAGCGACCAACTGTTTTTT. It encodes CASNMGNADSDQLFF. The full variable domain, rest sourced from reference TRBV19 and TRBJ1-4, is DGGITQSPKYLFRKEGQNVTLSCEQNLNHDAMYWYRQDPGQGLRLIYYSQIVNDFQKGDIAEGYSVSREKKESFPLTVTSAQKNPTAFYLCASNMGNADSDQLFFGSGTQLSVL.

This clone was counted between two and nine times. The chain couples TRBV30 to TRBJ1-2, with a weak D call TRBD1 (5 bases). The CDR3 loop spans 11 amino acids. Trimming removed 8 bases from V and 7 bases from J, with 14 bases in between. Germline CDR1 is GTSNPN and CDR2 is SVGIG (reference sequence). CDR3 nucleotide sequence: TGTGCCGGGCCGGGGGTGGTTGGCTACACCTTC. Its protein is CAGPGVVGYTF. The whole variable domain, remainder taken from reference TRBV30 and TRBJ1-2, is SQTIHQWPATLVQPVGSPLSLECTVEGTSNPNLYWYRQAAGRGLQLLFYSVGIGQISSEVPQNLSASRPQDRQFILSSKKLLLSDSGFYLCAGPGVVGYTFGSGTRLTVV.

The chain recombines TRBV2 with TRBJ2-1, with 8 bases matching TRBD2. This CDR3 comprises 14 residues. Trimming removed 2 bases from V and 4 bases from J; junction bases left unmatched: 1. Germline CDR1 reads SNHLY; CDR2 reads FYNNEI. The CDR3 nucleotides read TGTGCCAGCAGTGAACAGCGGGAGTACAATGAGCAGTTCTTC. Translation gives CASSEQREYNEQFF.

With respect to this clone: At one end, the junction sequence differs from germline, possibly due to a read error. The chain links TRBV6-5 to TRBJ1-2, with D unresolved. CDR3 length: 13 residues. The germline gives CDR1 MNHEY, CDR2 SVGAGI. The CDR3 DNA sequence: TGTGCCATCAGTGAGTTAAATACCTATGGCTACACCTTC. Encoded protein: CAISELNTYGYTF.

As for this clone: In this CDR3 the conserved last residue, phenylalanine or tryptophan, is missing, so a read error is likely. No DNA is shown, since the ends of the CDR3 on it are uncertain; the CDR3 is the one TCRdb lists. The chain links TRBV21-1 to TRBJ2-7; the D call TRBD2 from the table was never checked on the DNA. TRBV21-1 is listed as a pseudogene. The CDR3 length is 12 residues, termini included. The CDR3 here is CASSKEWTSGAI.

This rearrangement joins TRBV4-1 to TRBJ1-2; possibly TRBD1 for D (5 bases). The CDR3 contains 13 residues. The V gene lost 6 bases and the J gene lost 5 bases, with 13 bases spanning the gap. Germline V CDR1 and CDR2: MGHRA, YSYEKL. The CDR3 nucleotides are TGCGCCAGCAGGCGACGACAGACGTATGGCTACACCTTC. This sequence encodes CASRRRQTYGYTF.

This chain uses TRBV2 with TRBJ2-7; possibly TRBD1 for D (6 bases). V dropped 7 bases and J dropped 7 bases, with 17 bases sitting between them. Germline CDR1 is SNHLY and CDR2 is FYNNEI. The CDR3 is 13 residues long. This CDR3 is CASMNRDLGEQYF. CDR3 sequence (DNA): TGTGCCAGCATGAACAGGGACCTAGGGGAGCAGTACTTC. The full variable domain, in which reference TRBV2 and TRBJ2-7 provide the parts outside the CDR3, is EPEVTQTPSHQVTQMGQEVILRCVPISNHLYFYWYRQILGQKVEFLVSFYNNEISEKSEIFDDQFSVERPDGSNFTLKIRSTKLEDSAMYFCASMNRDLGEQYFGPGTRLTVT.